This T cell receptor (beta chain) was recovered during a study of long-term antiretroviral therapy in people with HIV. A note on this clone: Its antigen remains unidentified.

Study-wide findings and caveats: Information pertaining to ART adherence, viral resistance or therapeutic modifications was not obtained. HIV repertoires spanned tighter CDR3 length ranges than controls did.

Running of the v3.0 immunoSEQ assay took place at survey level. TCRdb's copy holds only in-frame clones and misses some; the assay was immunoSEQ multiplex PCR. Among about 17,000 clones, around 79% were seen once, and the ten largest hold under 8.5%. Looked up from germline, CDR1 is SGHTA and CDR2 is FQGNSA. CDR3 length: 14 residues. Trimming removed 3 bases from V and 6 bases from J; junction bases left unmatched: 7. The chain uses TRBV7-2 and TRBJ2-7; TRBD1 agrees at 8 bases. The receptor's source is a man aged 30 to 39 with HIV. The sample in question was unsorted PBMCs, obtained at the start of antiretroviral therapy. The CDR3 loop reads CASSLDNRGSEQYF. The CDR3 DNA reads TGTGCCAGCAGCTTGGACAACAGGGGGTCCGAGCAGTACTTC.